These 11 T cell receptor beta chains originate from one sample sequenced in a study of cytomegalovirus exposure and HLA in healthy donors. In the PCR, 60 Vbeta and 13 Jbeta primers were used. Here immunoSEQ multiplex PCR was the method, and the copy in TCRdb shows in-frame clones only, minus some. This sample has tens of thousands of clones; about 67% occur once, and the top ten carry roughly 6%. Sequencing input: PBMCs. The receptors derive from a man aged 25 to 45 in good health and CMV-seronegative.

The chain joins TRBV30 to TRBJ2-2; 10 positions match TRBD2. The CDR3 runs 18 residues. In germline, CDR1 is GTSNPN, CDR2 SVGIG (reference sequence). After removal of 2 bases from V and 6 bases from J, the junction contained 15 bases not matched to a gene. This CDR3 reads CAWSSSMALAGVAGELFF. Here the CDR3 DNA reads TGTGCCTGGAGTAGTTCTATGGCGCTAGCGGGAGTGGCCGGGGAGCTGTTTTTT.

The CDR3 loop is CATHDYGNEQFF. CDR3 DNA: TGTGCCACGCACGACTATGGGAATGAGCAGTTCTTC. This chain connects TRBV10-3 to TRBJ2-1, with a possible D match to TRBD2 (5 bases). The CDR3 is 12 amino acids. Trimming left V 10 bases short and J 7 bases short, with 14 bases between. CDR1 is ENHRY and CDR2 is SYGVKD in the germline V gene.

The CDR3 sequence: CASSLGGAGYTF. CDR3 coding DNA: TGTGCCAGCAGTTTAGGTGGGGCGGGCTACACCTTC. The chain employs TRBV27 and TRBJ1-2, with D perhaps matching TRBD1 (5 bases). Trimming left V 2 bases short and J 8 bases short, with 9 bases between. The CDR3 contains 12 residues. Germline V lookup: CDR1 MNHEY, CDR2 SMNVEV (reference sequence).

This clone came up once. This chain links TRBV10-3 with TRBJ1-1, with 7 bases identical to TRBD1. This CDR3 has 14 amino acids. The J segment lost 1 base and the V segment lost 2 bases, leaving 1 base of the junction unmatched. The germline CDR1 and CDR2 sequences are ENHRY and SYGVKD. This chain's CDR3 is CAISEDRANTEAFF. CDR3 DNA sequence: TGTGCCATCAGTGAGGACAGGGCGAACACTGAAGCTTTCTTT.

The chain's CDR3 is CASSLSGTGAAYEQYF. As DNA, the CDR3 is TGCGCCAGCAGCTTGAGCGGGACGGGAGCAGCCTACGAGCAGTACTTC. The chain links TRBV5-1 to TRBJ2-5; TRBD2 matches at 7 bases. The end of the DNA is better explained by TRBJ2-7, so the J call may be wrong. Germline V gene data show CDR1 as SGHRS and CDR2 as YFSETQ. The CDR3 is 16 amino acids.

The J gene is TRBJ2-7, the V gene TRBV28; 7 bases align to TRBD2. This CDR3 has 13 residues. Per the germline V gene, CDR1 is MDHEN and CDR2 is SYDVKM. J lost 7 bases, V lost 8 bases, and 11 bases had no gene match. The CDR3 DNA is TGTGCCAGCCGGGGGGAGGGCCTTAAAGAGCAGTACTTC. It codes for CASRGEGLKEQYF.

The chain employs TRBV5-1 and TRBJ2-5, with 10 bases matching TRBD1. The germline V gene has CDR1 SGHRS and CDR2 YFSETQ. Trimming removed 3 bases from V and 4 bases from J; junction bases left unmatched: 6. The CDR3 has 15 residues. The CDR3 nucleotides read TGCGCCAGCAGCTCAATCGGGACAGGGGTAGAGACCCAGTACTTC. Protein: CASSSIGTGVETQYF.

By share, this clone counts as medium-sized (0.01 to 0.1%). V usage is TRBV5-1 and J usage is TRBJ1-6; TRBD1 is a possible D gene (5 bases). The V end was cut by 3 bases, the J end by 5 bases, with 12 bases between. CDR1 and CDR2 from the germline V gene are SGHRS and YFSETQ. The CDR3 contains 15 residues. The CDR3 protein is CASSYIWGDNSPLHF. The CDR3 nucleotides read TGCGCCAGCAGCTACATATGGGGGGATAATTCACCCCTCCACTTT.

Only a few counts were recorded for this clone. The V call is TRBV9, the J call TRBJ1-5; a weak D match, TRBD1 (5 bases). The germline V gene encodes CDR1 SGDLS and CDR2 YYNGEE. V lost 0 bases and J lost 0, with 7 bases in between. The CDR3 is 15 amino acids. The CDR3 spells CASSVAGDSNQPQHF. The CDR3 nucleotides read TGTGCCAGCAGCGTAGCGGGGGATAGCAATCAGCCCCAGCATTTT.

The rearrangement joins TRBV4-2 to TRBJ1-2; D might be TRBD1 (5 bases). Deletions cut 0 bases from V and 4 bases from J, with 15 bases between. CDR1 and CDR2 (germline): LGHNA, YNFKEQ. There are 16 residues in the CDR3. CDR3 in amino acids: CASSQDSGGTGYGYTF. CDR3 in DNA: TGTGCCAGCAGCCAAGATTCGGGGGGTACGGGCTATGGCTACACCTTC.

This chain joins TRBV9 and TRBJ1-1; D uncertain. CDR1 and CDR2 from the germline V gene are SGDLS and YYNGEE. The CDR3 loop spans 14 amino acids. V dropped 0 bases and J dropped 1 base, with 7 bases sitting between them. The CDR3 sequence is CASSVGPENTEAFF. The CDR3 coding sequence is TGTGCCAGCAGCGTAGGGCCTGAGAACACTGAAGCTTTCTTT.